The source of this T cell receptor (beta chain) is a study of blood T cells in healthy people across ages. In germline, CDR1 is SGHTA, CDR2 FQGNSA. This CDR3 region has 15 residues. V lost 4 bases to trimming and J lost 8 bases; unmatched junction nucleotides: 9. Individuals who donated were healthy Caucasians from Russia aged roughly 6 to 95. Through a sample-barcoded 5' primer and a J-beta primer mix, a second PCR was run for 7 to 11 cycles. Using its own MiXCR run on the 5' RACE reads, TCRdb lists one record per CDR3 protein. The profile shows more than 900,000 distinct CDR3 sequences, 25% to 30% of them singletons. In its sample, this clonotype was seen many times. These data were also reused for a study on T cells of mothers and their children. That work adds: Each child gave approximately 2.8 million TCR beta CDR3 reads (each mother, over 9 million).

J is TRBJ1-4 and V is TRBV7-2; 8 nucleotides match TRBD1. The TCR sequence derives from a woman aged 35 to 49 in good health. Sequenced: blood. CDR3 residues: CASSSRTGSVEKLFF. The CDR3, as DNA: TGTGCCAGCAGCTCCAGGACAGGGTCAGTCGAAAAACTGTTTTTT.